The source of this T cell receptor beta chain is a study of blood T cell repertoires in COVID-19. This clone was counted between two and nine times. The data were produced by immunoSEQ multiplex PCR, yet TCRdb's version contains in-frame clones alone and is incomplete. The top ten hold 2.5% to 3% of the sample, which has 190,000 or so clones, about three quarters seen once. The clonotype originates from an elderly woman with active or convalescent COVID-19. Sequenced sample: peripheral blood.

CDR3 sequence reads: CASSSGQGANNSPLHF. The CDR3 DNA sequence: TGTGCCAGCAGTTCCGGACAGGGAGCAAATAATTCACCCCTCCACTTT. V is TRBV6-2 or TRBV6-3 and J is TRBJ1-6, with 8 bases lining up with TRBD1. In germline, CDR1 is MNHEY, CDR2 SVGEGT. Trimming cost V 4 bases and J 5 bases; bases outside gene matches: 7. This CDR3 is built from 16 residues.